One sample yielded the 21 T cell receptor beta chains listed below, sequenced in a study of Graves' ophthalmopathy and Graves' hyperthyroidism. The authors amplified TCR beta CDR3 regions from RNA transcripts. RT-PCR in the first round used HTBI primers; a second-round multiplex PCR followed. A single record per CDR3 protein comes from TCRdb applying MiXCR to the multiplex PCR reads. This sample has about 220,000 distinct CDR3 sequences; about 22% occur once, and the top ten carry under 55%. Material for sequencing was peripheral blood. Receptors were obtained from a woman aged 50 to 60 with Graves' ophthalmopathy.

The J gene is TRBJ2-7, the V gene TRBV4-2; D is perhaps TRBD2 (6 bases). The CDR3 has 17 residues. The V end lost 1 base, the J end lost 6 bases, and 22 bases lay between the germline ends. Germline CDR1 is LGHNA and CDR2 is YNFKEQ. The CDR3 loop reads CASSQGVDPSFGGEQYF. The CDR3 DNA reads as TGTGCCAGCAGCCAAGGGGTCGACCCATCCTTCGGGGGCGAGCAGTACTTC.

This clonotype was recorded many times. The rearrangement joins TRBV30 to TRBJ2-4; D uncertain. CDR3 length: 15 amino acids. Trimming left V 0 bases short and J 0 bases short, with 9 bases between. CDR1 GTSNPN and CDR2 SVGIG come from the germline V gene (reference sequence). The CDR3, as DNA: TGTGCCTGGAGTGTAGGCAGGCTAGCCAAAAACATTCAGTACTTC. This encodes CAWSVGRLAKNIQYF.

This clonotype was found many times. A read error may explain this, as a much larger clone is one base away. The rearrangement uses TRBV6-5 and TRBJ1-6; weak D call: TRBD1 (6 bases). Germline values: CDR1 MNHEY, CDR2 SVGAGI. The CDR3 contains 16 residues. DNA of the CDR3: TGTGCCAGCAGCTCCACCAACAGGGACGGCAATTCACCCCCCCACTTT. Translating gives CASSSTNRDGNSPPHF.

Many counts were recorded for this clonotype. The chain couples TRBV20-1 to TRBJ2-2; the match to TRBD2 covers 11 bases. With 2 bases clipped from V and 0 bases from J, the junction kept 8 bases outside the gene matches. Germline lookup yields CDR1 DFQATT and CDR2 SNEGSKA (reference sequence). The CDR3 is made up of 18 amino acids. Here the CDR3 reads CSARLASGRRANTGELFF. CDR3 DNA sequence: TGCAGTGCTAGATTGGCTAGCGGGAGGCGCGCGAACACCGGGGAGCTGTTTTTT.

This clonotype was recorded many times. The CDR3 reads CASSSHRDQETQYF. The CDR3 DNA reads TGTGCCAGCAGTTCTCACAGGGACCAAGAGACCCAGTACTTC. This chain connects TRBV27 to TRBJ2-5, with D tentatively TRBD1 (6 bases). This CDR3 contains 14 residues. CDR1 and CDR2 (germline): MNHEY, SMNVEV (reference sequence). V lost 4 bases to trimming and J lost 0 bases, with 9 bases between them.

The V call is TRBV6-1, the J call TRBJ1-2; 7 positions agree with TRBD1. Trimming cost V 7 bases and J 4 bases; bases outside gene matches: 12. Germline CDR1 and CDR2: MNHNS and SASEGT. The CDR3 runs 15 residues. The CDR3 DNA is TGTGCCAGCATGTCCGGGGGCTCAGGGGGCTATGGCTACACCTTC. Protein product: CASMSGGSGGYGYTF.

At least ten counts were recorded for this clonotype. CDR3 protein: CASSLKGPPHEAFF. As DNA, the CDR3 is TGTGCCAGCAGCTTGAAGGGGCCGCCCCATGAAGCTTTCTTT. The V and J genes are TRBV11-2 and TRBJ1-1; TRBD1 is a possible D gene (5 bases). The CDR3 covers 14 residues. The V and J ends lost 3 bases and 7 bases respectively, with 15 bases between them. The germline V gene has CDR1 SGHAT and CDR2 FQNNGV. Filled out from reference TRBV11-2 and TRBJ1-1, the complete variable domain reads EAGVAQSPRYKIIEKRQSVAFWCNPISGHATLYWYQQILGQGPKLLIQFQNNGVVDDSQLPKDRFSAERLKGVDSTLKIQPAKLEDSAVYLCASSLKGPPHEAFFGQGTRLTVV.

This clonotype occurred many times. V gene TRBV9 combines with J gene TRBJ2-5; 9 bases fit TRBD2. The CDR3 loop spans 15 amino acids. Germline assignment: CDR1 SGDLS and CDR2 YYNGEE. With 0 bases clipped from V and 5 bases from J, the junction kept 5 bases outside the gene matches. The CDR3 is CASSVGGRALETQYF. The DNA for the CDR3 is TGTGCCAGCAGCGTAGGCGGGAGGGCCCTGGAGACCCAGTACTTC.

This clonotype was seen ten or more times. The chain has TRBV19 and TRBJ2-7; D is unclear. V shed 6 bases and J shed 2 bases, with 11 bases lying between them. Germline CDR1 reads LNHDA; CDR2 reads SQIVND (reference sequence). The CDR3 runs 13 residues. In nucleotides, the CDR3 is TGTGCCAGTAGAATCACGGGTGCCTACGAGCAGTACTTC. Translating gives CASRITGAYEQYF.

CDR3 residues: CASSPGLGNQPQHF. In nucleotides, the CDR3 is TGCGCCAGCTCTCCGGGGTTGGGCAATCAGCCCCAGCATTTT. The rearrangement uses TRBV5-1 and TRBJ1-5; no firm D call. CDR1 is SGHRS and CDR2 is YFSETQ in the germline V gene. V lost 7 bases, J lost 2 bases, and 13 bases lay in between. The CDR3 is made up of 14 amino acids.

This clonotype was seen ten or more times. One end of the junction varies from germline; a read error may be responsible. This chain uses TRBV11-2 with TRBJ2-7; D unresolved. Germline V gene data show CDR1 as SGHAT and CDR2 as FQNNGV. This CDR3 comprises 14 residues. CDR3 protein: CASSLERLKVEQCF. The CDR3 DNA reads TGTGCCAGCAGCTTAGAGAGGCTAAAAGTCGAGCAGTGCTTC.

In its sample, this clonotype was seen many times. V usage is TRBV12-3 or TRBV12-4 and J usage is TRBJ2-1; D not certain. The germline V and J ends were trimmed by 5 bases and 4 bases, with 9 bases remaining between them. The CDR3 length is 13 residues. CDR3 amino acids: CASSRPRYNEQFF. In DNA, the CDR3 is TGTGCCAGCAGTCGCCCGAGATACAATGAGCAGTTCTTC.

The CDR3: CASTPGLAGRYEQYF. The CDR3 coding sequence is TGTGCCAGCACTCCGGGACTAGCGGGCCGCTACGAGCAGTACTTC. The chain links TRBV6-2 or TRBV6-3 to TRBJ2-7, with 12 bases fitting TRBD2. Germline CDR1 MNHEY, CDR2 SVGEGT. Losses at the gene ends were 7 bases for V and 3 bases for J; bases not matched to a gene: 7. CDR3 length: 15 residues.

This clonotype was detected ten times or more. The chain recombines TRBV12-3 or TRBV12-4 with TRBJ2-7; 8 bases are a match to TRBD2. CDR3 length: 16 amino acids. V was pared by 3 bases and J by 3 bases, with 10 bases of the junction left unmatched. In DNA, the CDR3 is TGTGCCAGCAGTTTTCACTCACTAGCGGAGAACTACGAGCAGTACTTC. Its protein product is CASSFHSLAENYEQYF.

This clonotype was counted ten times or more. CDR3 in amino acids: CASSLAQGGGYTF. The CDR3 nucleotides read TGTGCCAGCAGTTTAGCGCAAGGGGGCGGCTACACCTTC. The gene calls are TRBV12-3 or TRBV12-4 and TRBJ1-2; 7 nucleotides line up with TRBD1. V trimming: 0 bases; J trimming: 8 bases; junction bases outside the gene matches: 3. The CDR3 covers 13 residues.

This clonotype was seen ten or more times. The V gene is TRBV20-1, the J gene TRBJ2-2, with TRBD2 matching 10 bases. This CDR3 contains 14 residues. With 2 bases clipped from V and 7 bases from J, the junction kept 4 bases outside the gene matches. CDR1 and CDR2 (germline): DFQATT, SNEGSKA (reference sequence). The CDR3 region has the DNA TGCAGTGCTAGACTAGCGGGAGAAGGCGGGGAGCTGTTTTTT. This encodes CSARLAGEGGELFF.

V is TRBV9 and J is TRBJ2-7; possible D gene TRBD1, 5 bases. This CDR3 region has 14 residues. V shed 6 bases and J shed 0 bases, with 13 bases lying between them. CDR1 and CDR2 (germline): SGDLS, YYNGEE. CDR3 sequence: CASNTDSASYEQYF. CDR3 nucleotide sequence: TGTGCCAGCAACACAGACAGTGCCTCCTACGAGCAGTACTTC. Variable domain in full (rest from reference TRBV9 and TRBJ2-7): DSGVTQTPKHLITATGQRVTLRCSPRSGDLSVYWYQQSLDQGLQFLIQYYNGEERAKGNILERFSAQQFPDLHSELNLSSLELGDSALYFCASNTDSASYEQYFGPGTRLTVT.

This clonotype was observed many times. This chain links TRBV7-3 with TRBJ2-5; 11 bases match TRBD2. The CDR3 extends over 13 amino acids. The J segment lost 7 bases and the V segment lost 2 bases, leaving 0 bases of the junction unmatched. CDR1 is SGHTA, CDR2 FQGTGA, per germline. The CDR3 DNA is TGTGCCAGCAGCTTAGGGACTAGCGGGACCCAGTACTTC. This sequence encodes CASSLGTSGTQYF.

The J gene is TRBJ2-3, the V gene TRBV5-1; 9 bases match TRBD2. The CDR3 is made up of 16 amino acids. Germline CDR1 reads SGHRS; CDR2 reads YFSETQ. Trimming at V came to 6 bases and at J to 0 bases, leaving 8 bases not matched to a gene. Here the CDR3 DNA reads TGCGCCAGCATCCTGACTAGCGGTTCTAGCACAGATACGCAGTATTTT. Its translation: CASILTSGSSTDTQYF. Full variable domain (missing parts from reference TRBV5-1 and TRBJ2-3): KAGVTQTPRYLIKTRGQQVTLSCSPISGHRSVSWYQQTPGQGLQFLFEYFSETQRNKGNFPGRFSGRQFSNSRSEMNVSTLELGDSALYLCASILTSGSSTDTQYFGPGTRLTVL.

This clonotype has a count of ten or more. The chain has TRBV6-2 or TRBV6-3 and TRBJ2-7, with D possibly matching TRBD2 (6 bases). Trimming shortened V by 7 bases and J by 1 base, and 11 bases separated the two germline ends. This CDR3 is 13 amino acids long. In germline, CDR1 is MNHEY, CDR2 SVGEGT. CDR3 nucleotide sequence: TGTGCCAGCAATCTAGCGAGATCCTACGAGCAGTACTTC. Residues: CASNLARSYEQYF.

This clonotype was counted at least ten times. The chain is built from TRBV18 and TRBJ2-5, with TRBD2 matching 7 bases. The CDR3 runs 13 residues. Germline CDR1 reads KGHSH; CDR2 reads LQKENI. Trimming removed 2 bases from V and 10 bases from J; junction bases left unmatched: 7. The DNA of the CDR3 is TGTGCCAGCTCACCAACTAGCGATCTAGACCAGTACTTC. Its translation: CASSPTSDLDQYF. Variable domain in full (rest from reference TRBV18 and TRBJ2-5): NAGVMQNPRHLVRRRGQEARLRCSPMKGHSHVYWYRQLPEEGLKFMVYLQKENIIDESGMPKERFSAEFPKEGPSILRIQQVVRGDSAAYFCASSPTSDLDQYFGPGTRLLVL.